This is a list of T cell receptor beta chains from one sample in a study of blood T cell repertoires in COVID-19. The method was immunoSEQ multiplex PCR; TCRdb's version includes in-frame clones alone and lacks a portion of them. The sample records more than 25,000 clones, 80% to 95% being singletons. Sequencing was carried out using peripheral blood. The receptor source for this set is a man between 65 and 85 years old with active or convalescent COVID-19. Each CDR3 is given with its conserved first and last residue. The order of the fields is J gene, clone size, V gene, D gene, CDR3 DNA, CDR3 protein. A D gene is named only where the DNA matches it firmly. Size is stated for part of the rows, as once, few or many counts, or as a class when the clone is expanded.

j_gene: TRBJ1-2
abundance: -
v_gene: TRBV7-2
d_gene: TRBD1
CDR3nt: TGTGCCAGCAGCTTAGATAGGGGGCGAAACTATGGCTACACCTTC
CDR3aa: CASSLDRGRNYGYTF

j_gene: TRBJ1-5
abundance: -
v_gene: TRBV4-1
d_gene: -
CDR3nt: TGCGCCAGCAGCCAAGAAGGCGGACAACTTAGCAATCAGCCCCAGCATTTT
CDR3aa: CASSQEGGQLSNQPQHF

j_gene: TRBJ1-3
abundance: -
v_gene: TRBV7-9
d_gene: -
CDR3nt: TGTGCCAGCAGCCGTACAGGGCCCGGAAACACCATATATTTT
CDR3aa: CASSRTGPGNTIYF

j_gene: TRBJ1-1
abundance: -
v_gene: TRBV14
d_gene: TRBD1
CDR3nt: TGTGCCAGCAGCCAACTGACAGGGGTGAACACTGAAGCTTTCTTT
CDR3aa: CASSQLTGVNTEAFF

j_gene: TRBJ1-1
abundance: -
v_gene: TRBV11-3
d_gene: -
CDR3nt: TGTGCCAGCAGCGCCAGGGTTGGGGACACTGAAGCTTTCTTT
CDR3aa: CASSARVGDTEAFF

j_gene: TRBJ1-6
abundance: few
v_gene: TRBV5-4
d_gene: TRBD1
CDR3nt: TGTGCCAGCGGAATGGGACAGGGAAGTTCGGGATCACCCCTCCACTTT
CDR3aa: CASGMGQGSSGSPLHF

j_gene: TRBJ1-2
abundance: -
v_gene: TRBV2
d_gene: TRBD1
CDR3nt: TGTGCCAGAGGCAGGGGGCGAAACTATGGCTACACCTTC
CDR3aa: CARGRGRNYGYTF

j_gene: TRBJ2-1
abundance: -
v_gene: TRBV24-1
d_gene: TRBD2
CDR3nt: TGTGCCACCAGTGATTCTCCACTAGCGACCCCCTACAATGAGCAGTTCTTC
CDR3aa: CATSDSPLATPYNEQFF

j_gene: TRBJ2-1
abundance: once
v_gene: TRBV7-8
d_gene: TRBD1
CDR3nt: TGTGCCAGCAGCCATCCGGGACAGGGTGTCAATGAGCAGTTCTTC
CDR3aa: CASSHPGQGVNEQFF

j_gene: TRBJ2-2
abundance: -
v_gene: TRBV24-1
d_gene: -
CDR3nt: TGTGCCACCAGTGACCCTGAGGGGGTTGGAACCGGGGAGCTGTTTTTT
CDR3aa: CATSDPEGVGTGELFF

j_gene: TRBJ1-2
abundance: -
v_gene: TRBV19
d_gene: TRBD1
CDR3nt: TGTGCCAGTAGTAGTGACAGGGGCATCTATGGCTACACCTTC
CDR3aa: CASSSDRGIYGYTF

j_gene: TRBJ1-1
abundance: -
v_gene: TRBV10-3
d_gene: -
CDR3nt: TGTGCCAACGCGGACGGGGTTGAGACTGAAGCTTTCTTT
CDR3aa: CANADGVETEAFF

j_gene: TRBJ1-2
abundance: -
v_gene: TRBV19
d_gene: -
CDR3nt: TGTGCCAGTAGTATCGGAGTATTTAACTATGGCTACACCTTC
CDR3aa: CASSIGVFNYGYTF

j_gene: TRBJ2-1
abundance: -
v_gene: TRBV7-5
d_gene: -
CDR3nt: TGTGTCAGAAGCTTAAAGTCGCCCAGACAGGAATCTTTAAATGAGCAGTTCTTC
CDR3aa: CVRSLKSPRQESLNEQFF

j_gene: TRBJ2-4
abundance: once
v_gene: TRBV5-1
d_gene: TRBD1
CDR3nt: TGCGCCAGCAGCCGCAACGCCGGGACAGGGCCGGGCAAAAACATTCAGTACTTC
CDR3aa: CASSRNAGTGPGKNIQYF

j_gene: TRBJ1-2
abundance: -
v_gene: TRBV10-3
d_gene: TRBD1
CDR3nt: TGTGCCATCAGTGAATCGGACAGGGGCGGCGATGGCTACACCTTC
CDR3aa: CAISESDRGGDGYTF

j_gene: TRBJ2-7
abundance: -
v_gene: TRBV4-2
d_gene: TRBD1
CDR3nt: TGTGCCAGCAGCTACGGACAGGGGAGCTCCTACGAGCAGTACTTC
CDR3aa: CASSYGQGSSYEQYF

j_gene: TRBJ1-4
abundance: -
v_gene: TRBV3-1/TRBV3-2
d_gene: -
CDR3nt: TGTGCCAGCAGCCAAGAAAGCCGGGGGGCTGGTGAAAAACTGTTTTTT
CDR3aa: CASSQESRGAGEKLFF

j_gene: TRBJ1-1
abundance: -
v_gene: TRBV5-6
d_gene: TRBD1
CDR3nt: TGTGCCAGCAGCTTGGGACCGGGACAGGGGGCAGGAGGGACTGAAGCTTTCTTT
CDR3aa: CASSLGPGQGAGGTEAFF

j_gene: TRBJ1-1
abundance: once
v_gene: TRBV7-2
d_gene: -
CDR3nt: TGTGCCACCTCCTTCCGAGCCCCGAACACTGAAGCTTTCTTT
CDR3aa: CATSFRAPNTEAFF

j_gene: TRBJ1-2
abundance: -
v_gene: TRBV6-5
d_gene: TRBD1
CDR3nt: TGTGCCAGCAGGAGCACAGGGGGCGGTGACTATGGCTACACCTTC
CDR3aa: CASRSTGGGDYGYTF

j_gene: TRBJ1-1
abundance: -
v_gene: TRBV18
d_gene: -
CDR3nt: TGTGCCAGCTCACCCAACCCGACTATTTCTAGGGTTTTCTTT
CDR3aa: CASSPNPTISRVFF

j_gene: TRBJ2-1
abundance: -
v_gene: TRBV6-5
d_gene: -
CDR3nt: TGTGCCAGCAGTACGGGTGGGAGGAATGAGCAGTTCTTC
CDR3aa: CASSTGGRNEQFF

j_gene: TRBJ1-1
abundance: -
v_gene: TRBV18
d_gene: TRBD1
CDR3nt: TGTGCCAGCTCACAGGGACAGGGGAAAGGCACTGAAGCTTTCTTT
CDR3aa: CASSQGQGKGTEAFF

j_gene: TRBJ1-5
abundance: -
v_gene: TRBV6-2/TRBV6-3
d_gene: -
CDR3nt: TGTGCCAGCAGTTTGCTCAAAGCTCAGCCCCAGCATTTT
CDR3aa: CASSLLKAQPQHF

j_gene: TRBJ1-2
abundance: -
v_gene: TRBV5-1
d_gene: TRBD1
CDR3nt: TGCGCCAGCAGCCGGGACAGCTCTAACTATGGCTACACCTTC
CDR3aa: CASSRDSSNYGYTF

j_gene: TRBJ2-7
abundance: -
v_gene: TRBV5-6
d_gene: TRBD1
CDR3nt: TGTGCCAGCAGCTTGAGGGGACAGGCCTACGAGCAGTACTTC
CDR3aa: CASSLRGQAYEQYF

j_gene: TRBJ1-4
abundance: -
v_gene: TRBV12-3/TRBV12-4
d_gene: -
CDR3nt: TGTGCCAGCAGGGGGAGGGAGGAAAAACTGTTTTTT
CDR3aa: CASRGREEKLFF

j_gene: TRBJ2-3
abundance: -
v_gene: TRBV20-1
d_gene: -
CDR3nt: TGCAGTGCTAGTCCGGGGTTTGTGACAGATACGCAGTATTTT
CDR3aa: CSASPGFVTDTQYF

j_gene: TRBJ1-1
abundance: -
v_gene: TRBV6-5
d_gene: -
CDR3nt: TGTGCCAGCTCTCTCCGGGAAGAAAACACTGAAGCTTTCTTT
CDR3aa: CASSLREENTEAFF

j_gene: TRBJ2-3
abundance: -
v_gene: TRBV5-4
d_gene: -
CDR3nt: TGTGCCAGCAGCTTTGGCGGCCGCACAGATACGCAGTATTTT
CDR3aa: CASSFGGRTDTQYF

j_gene: TRBJ2-3
abundance: -
v_gene: TRBV27
d_gene: -
CDR3nt: TGTGCCGGACAACAGGGTCGCGCAGATACGCAGTATTTT
CDR3aa: CAGQQGRADTQYF

j_gene: TRBJ2-7
abundance: -
v_gene: TRBV5-1
d_gene: TRBD1
CDR3nt: TGCGCCAGCAGCTCGGGACAGCCCGGCTACGAGCAGTACTTC
CDR3aa: CASSSGQPGYEQYF

j_gene: TRBJ1-1
abundance: -
v_gene: TRBV27
d_gene: TRBD1
CDR3nt: TGTGCCAGCAGTAACAGGGGGTGGGACACTGAAGCTTTCTTT
CDR3aa: CASSNRGWDTEAFF

j_gene: TRBJ1-1
abundance: -
v_gene: TRBV7-9
d_gene: -
CDR3nt: TGTGCCAGCAGCTTAACTCGGGGGGACACTGAAGCTTTCTTT
CDR3aa: CASSLTRGDTEAFF

j_gene: TRBJ2-2
abundance: -
v_gene: TRBV6-6
d_gene: TRBD2
CDR3nt: TGTGCCAGCAGTTACGGAGCGGGGGCCTCCACCGGGGAGCTGTTTTTT
CDR3aa: CASSYGAGASTGELFF

j_gene: TRBJ1-2
abundance: few
v_gene: TRBV19
d_gene: TRBD1
CDR3nt: TGTGCCAGTAGTAAATCAGGGGGTAAGACTGACTATGGCTACACCTTC
CDR3aa: CASSKSGGKTDYGYTF

j_gene: TRBJ2-7
abundance: few
v_gene: TRBV6-6
d_gene: -
CDR3nt: TGTGCCAGCAGTTACCCCAATTACGAGCAGTACTTC
CDR3aa: CASSYPNYEQYF

j_gene: TRBJ1-2
abundance: -
v_gene: TRBV19
d_gene: -
CDR3nt: TGTGCCAGTAGTATCGCTCGGGCGGGCTATGGCTACACCTTC
CDR3aa: CASSIARAGYGYTF

j_gene: TRBJ2-7
abundance: -
v_gene: TRBV28
d_gene: TRBD1
CDR3nt: TGTGCCAGCAGGGGACAGGGGGTATCGGAGCAGTACTTC
CDR3aa: CASRGQGVSEQYF

j_gene: TRBJ2-1
abundance: -
v_gene: TRBV28
d_gene: TRBD2
CDR3nt: TGTGCCAGCACCCACGGGACTAGCAATGAGCAGTTCTTC
CDR3aa: CASTHGTSNEQFF

j_gene: TRBJ2-3
abundance: -
v_gene: TRBV9
d_gene: TRBD2
CDR3nt: TGTGCCAGCAGCTCATATACTAGCGGGGGGACGGATACGCAGTATTTT
CDR3aa: CASSSYTSGGTDTQYF

j_gene: TRBJ2-1
abundance: -
v_gene: TRBV5-1
d_gene: TRBD2
CDR3nt: TGCGCCAGCAGCTTGGGCGGGGGGGCGTTAAATGAGCAGTTCTTC
CDR3aa: CASSLGGGALNEQFF

j_gene: TRBJ1-5
abundance: -
v_gene: TRBV7-8
d_gene: -
CDR3nt: TGTGCCAGCAGCTTAGAAGGGGCCTCATATAGCAATCAGCCCCAGCATTTT
CDR3aa: CASSLEGASYSNQPQHF

j_gene: TRBJ2-3
abundance: -
v_gene: TRBV27
d_gene: TRBD1
CDR3nt: TGTGCCAGCAGTTCCTTCCGGGACAGGGAGACAGATACGCAGTATTTT
CDR3aa: CASSSFRDRETDTQYF

j_gene: TRBJ2-7
abundance: once
v_gene: TRBV4-1
d_gene: TRBD1
CDR3nt: TGCGCCAGCAGCCGTCTCGGGGGGACAGGGTCCTACGAGCAGTACTTC
CDR3aa: CASSRLGGTGSYEQYF

j_gene: TRBJ1-4
abundance: -
v_gene: TRBV19
d_gene: -
CDR3nt: TGTGCCAGTAGTAGACAGGCAACTAATGAAAAACTGTTTTTT
CDR3aa: CASSRQATNEKLFF

j_gene: TRBJ2-1
abundance: -
v_gene: TRBV5-1
d_gene: -
CDR3nt: TGCGCCAGCAGTCTAGCCGGCAGGGAGCAGTTCTTC
CDR3aa: CASSLAGREQFF

j_gene: TRBJ2-5
abundance: -
v_gene: TRBV29-1
d_gene: TRBD2
CDR3nt: TGCAGCGCCCTAGGGAGGGGAGGGGAGACCCAGTACTTC
CDR3aa: CSALGRGGETQYF

j_gene: TRBJ1-1
abundance: -
v_gene: TRBV7-2
d_gene: TRBD1
CDR3nt: TGTGCCAGCAGCCATGGACAGGGGGCAATGGTCGCTGAAGCTTTCTTT
CDR3aa: CASSHGQGAMVAEAFF

j_gene: TRBJ1-4
abundance: -
v_gene: TRBV5-4
d_gene: TRBD1
CDR3nt: TGTGCCAGCAGCTATACCGCGGGACAGCTTAATGAAAAACTGTTTTTT
CDR3aa: CASSYTAGQLNEKLFF

j_gene: TRBJ1-5
abundance: -
v_gene: TRBV23-1
d_gene: TRBD1
CDR3nt: TGCGCCAGCAGTCATCGGGACAGGGACCCGCATCAGCCCCAGCATTTT
CDR3aa: CASSHRDRDPHQPQHF

j_gene: TRBJ1-1
abundance: -
v_gene: TRBV19
d_gene: TRBD1
CDR3nt: TGTGCCAGTAATCGACAGGTAACAGGGGGCACTGAAGCTTTCTTT
CDR3aa: CASNRQVTGGTEAFF